This T cell receptor beta chain was sequenced during a study of liver allograft versus peripheral blood T cells. About the study: Transplanted-liver and recipient peripheral blood T cell receptor repertoires were compared.

Overall study findings and caveats: The authors reported that T cell receptor repertoires inside liver allografts differed from those in peripheral blood.

TCRdb passed the reads through MiXCR, listing each CDR3 protein once. The sample has 8,000 to 9,000 distinct CDR3 sequences; approximately 15% are singletons. In its sample, this clonotype was seen a few times. Its antigen is as yet unknown. V lost 0 bases and J 13 bases, leaving 17 bases between the germline ends. Per the germline V gene, CDR1 is SGDLS and CDR2 is YYNGEE. The CDR3 sequence is 14 residues long. The chain combines TRBV9 with TRBJ2-1; D possibly matches TRBD1 or TRBD2 (5 bases each). This clonotype was sampled from a human patient who had a liver transplant. These T cells may partly come from the graft donor. CDR3 sequence (DNA): TGTGCCAGCAGCGTAGGACAGTCGGAGGCTAGCCAGTTCTTC. Amino acids: CASSVGQSEASQFF.